Below are 15 T cell receptor beta chains sequenced from a single sample in a study of STAT3 mutations in large granular lymphocyte leukemia. These TCRs' antigens remain unknown. Notes on the study in general: At least one immunodominant TCR beta clonotype appeared in every T-cell large granular lymphocyte leukemia patient.

Sequencing was performed with immunoSEQ multiplex PCR; in TCRdb, only in-frame clones are kept and a portion is missing. The repertoire holds about 2,600 clones, with approximately 32% as singletons. The sequenced sample consisted of PBMCs. The origin of the receptors is a human donor with T large granular lymphocyte leukemia. Some clones in this sample may be carry-over from other donors' samples.

This clone was seen a few times. J is TRBJ2-5 and V is TRBV7-9; 8 bases fit TRBD1. Per the germline V gene, CDR1 is SEHNR and CDR2 is FQNEAQ (reference sequence). The CDR3 spans 13 residues. V gave up 4 bases and J gave up 5 bases; unmatched junction bases: 3. The CDR3 DNA sequence: TGTGCCAGCAGCTCCAGGGGGCCGGAGACCCAGTACTTC. It specifies CASSSRGPETQYF. Supplemented by reference TRBV7-9 and TRBJ2-5, the full variable domain reads DTGVSQNPRHKITKRGQNVTFRCDPISEHNRLYWYRQTLGQGPEFLTYFQNEAQLEKSRLLSDRFSAERPKGSFSTLEIQRTEQGDSAMYLCASSSRGPETQYFGPGTRLLVL.

A few counts support this clone. V is TRBV19 and J is TRBJ2-3, with 8 bases identical to TRBD1. The CDR3 length is 14 residues. Germline CDR1 is LNHDA and CDR2 is SQIVND (reference sequence). With V trimmed by 6 bases and J by 5 bases, 7 bases remained unmatched. The CDR3 sequence is CASRRQGLEDTQYF. In DNA form, the CDR3 reads TGTGCCAGTAGACGACAGGGGCTGGAAGATACGCAGTATTTT.

This clone was seen a few times. The chain couples TRBV7-9 to TRBJ2-7, with 8 positions matching TRBD2. The CDR3 loop spans 17 amino acids. Germline V gene sequence: CDR1 SEHNR, CDR2 FQNEAQ (reference sequence). V gave up 1 base and J gave up 0 bases; unmatched junction bases: 8. CDR3 region: CASSLGGLAGLSYEQYF. The CDR3 nucleotides read TGTGCCAGCAGCTTAGGGGGCCTAGCGGGCCTCTCCTACGAGCAGTACTTC.

The table lists this clone with a few counts. The rearrangement joins TRBV6-6 to TRBJ2-7; D unclear. Trimming pared 2 bases from V and 6 bases from J, leaving 8 bases between. CDR3 length: 12 residues. The germline V gene encodes CDR1 MNHNY and CDR2 SVGAGI (reference sequence). In DNA form, the CDR3 reads TGTGCCAGCAGTTACCACCGGGTCGAGCAGTACTTC. Protein sequence: CASSYHRVEQYF.

CDR3 DNA sequence: TGTGCCAGTAGTATATCGGGAGGGATCGAGGAGCAGTACTTC. This gives the protein CASSISGGIEEQYF. V usage is TRBV19 and J usage is TRBJ2-7, with TRBD2 identical over 8 bases. Germline loops: CDR1 LNHDA, CDR2 SQIVND (reference sequence). The trim removed 2 bases at V and 7 bases at J, leaving 7 bases unmatched. The CDR3 spans 14 residues.

The chain links TRBV4-3 to TRBJ2-5; 11 positions match TRBD2. From germline, CDR1 is LGHNA and CDR2 YSLEER. V gave up 0 bases and J gave up 3 bases; unmatched junction bases: 6. CDR3 length: 17 amino acids. The CDR3 nucleotides are TGCGCCAGCAGCCAAGATCGGACTAGCGGGCCGGAAGAGACCCAGTACTTC. Its translation is CASSQDRTSGPEETQYF.

The V and J genes are TRBV13 and TRBJ2-7; 7 bases agree with TRBD1. The trim removed 3 bases at V and 2 bases at J, leaving 1 base unmatched. The germline CDR1 and CDR2 sequences are PRHDT and FYEKMQ (reference sequence). CDR3 length: 13 residues. CDR3 sequence (DNA): TGTGCCAGCAGCTTGGGGACAGCCTACGAGCAGTACTTC. It specifies CASSLGTAYEQYF.

This clone showed up just a few times. The J gene is TRBJ1-2, the V gene TRBV4-1; D gene unclear. In germline, CDR1 is MGHRA, CDR2 YSYEKL. CDR3 length: 14 amino acids. Trimming shortened V by 0 bases and J by 2 bases, and 7 bases separated the two germline ends. CDR3 loop: CASSQDERNYGYTF. The CDR3 DNA sequence: TGCGCCAGCAGCCAAGACGAACGGAACTATGGCTACACCTTC.

The V call is TRBV7-9, the J call TRBJ1-1; no firm D call. V lost 5 bases and J lost 6, with 10 bases in between. Germline CDR1 is SEHNR and CDR2 is FQNEAQ (reference sequence). The CDR3 has 12 amino acids. CDR3 nucleotides: TGTGCCAGCAGCCCCCCGGCAGCTGAAGCTTTCTTT. Protein: CASSPPAAEAFF.

This chain joins TRBV7-2 and TRBJ2-7; 8 bases line up with TRBD1. This CDR3 is built from 15 residues. CDR1 is SGHTA, CDR2 FQGNSA, per germline. Unmatched junction bases numbered 3, after V lost 1 base and J lost 1 base. CDR3 protein: CASSLDRGSSYEQYF. CDR3 DNA sequence: TGTGCCAGCAGCTTAGACAGGGGGTCTTCCTACGAGCAGTACTTC.

The chain joins TRBV30 to TRBJ2-5; TRBD1 aligns across 9 bases. After removal of 4 bases from V and 1 base from J, the junction contained 1 base not matched to a gene. This CDR3 region has 13 residues. Germline loops: CDR1 GTSNPN, CDR2 SVGIG (reference sequence). CDR3 region: CAWTTGGQETQYF. The DNA of the CDR3 is TGTGCCTGGACGACAGGGGGCCAAGAGACCCAGTACTTC. Combining the CDR3 with reference TRBV30 and TRBJ2-5 gives the whole variable domain SQTIHQWPATLVQPVGSPLSLECTVEGTSNPNLYWYRQAAGRGLQLLFYSVGIGQISSEVPQNLSASRPQDRQFILSSKKLLLSDSGFYLCAWTTGGQETQYFGPGTRLLVL.

This chain uses TRBV30 with TRBJ2-7, with D uncertain. Germline CDR1 is GTSNPN and CDR2 is SVGIG (reference sequence). V lost 0 bases and J lost 2, with 5 bases in between. CDR3 size: 12 residues. In DNA form, the CDR3 reads TGTGCCTGGAGTGTAAGTCCCTACGAGCAGTACTTC. Translation gives CAWSVSPYEQYF.

The chain has TRBV29-1 and TRBJ1-5; 10 bases fit TRBD1. The CDR3 consists of 14 residues. V lost 1 base, J lost 5 bases, and 2 bases stayed unmatched. Germline-derived CDR1 and CDR2 are SQVTM and ANQGSEA. Here the CDR3 reads CSVEGTGGDQPQHF. The CDR3 coding sequence is TGCAGCGTTGAAGGGACAGGGGGGGATCAGCCCCAGCATTTT.

The J gene is TRBJ2-1, the V gene TRBV5-1; possibly TRBD2 for D (5 bases). Trimming removed 6 bases at V and 6 bases at J, with 16 bases between. Germline CDR1 and CDR2: SGHRS and YFSETQ. This CDR3 is built from 14 residues. The CDR3 sequence: CASTSGEQGNEQFF. In DNA form, the CDR3 reads TGCGCCAGCACTTCCGGGGAGCAAGGCAATGAGCAGTTCTTC.

This clone was detected only a few times. The chain has TRBV6-1 and TRBJ2-7; maybe TRBD1 (6 bases). The V end was cut by 3 bases, the J end by 2 bases, with 8 bases between. From germline, CDR1 is MNHNS and CDR2 SASEGT. The CDR3 is 13 amino acids. The CDR3 coding sequence is TGTGCCAGCAGTGAGTGGGGGCCCTACGAGCAGTACTTC. Translating it yields CASSEWGPYEQYF.